A selection of T cell receptor beta chains follows, all from one sample in a study of blood T cell repertoires in COVID-19. The repertoire was sequenced with immunoSEQ multiplex PCR; TCRdb's copy has only in-frame clones and lacks some. The sample comprises 84,000 or so clones, approximately 90% of which are singletons, and approximately 5.1% rests with the top ten. The sequenced sample consisted of peripheral blood. The receptors shown here come from a man aged 60 to 69 with acute or convalescent COVID-19. Both conserved end residues are part of each CDR3. A D gene is named only where the DNA matches it firmly.

v_gene: TRBV25-1; d_gene: TRBD1; len: 14; j_gene: TRBJ2-5; CDR3nt: TGTGCCAGCCGAGGGACAGGGAGGCAAGAGACCCAGTACTTC; CDR3aa: CASRGTGRQETQYF
v_gene: TRBV5-6; d_gene: TRBD2; len: 15; j_gene: TRBJ2-3; CDR3nt: TGTGCCAGCAGCTTGGAACGGGGGGTTGCTGATACGCAGTATTTT; CDR3aa: CASSLERGVADTQYF
v_gene: TRBV7-2; d_gene: TRBD1; len: 14; j_gene: TRBJ2-2; CDR3nt: TGTGCCAGCAGGGAAGGGGGCCCCACCGGGGAGCTGTTTTTT; CDR3aa: CASREGGPTGELFF
v_gene: TRBV25-1; d_gene: NA; len: 14; j_gene: TRBJ1-1; CDR3nt: TGTGCCAGCAGTAACCCAGGAGCGGACACTGAAGCTTTCTTT; CDR3aa: CASSNPGADTEAFF
v_gene: TRBV9; d_gene: NA; len: 15; j_gene: TRBJ2-1; CDR3nt: TGTGCCAGCAGTGATCGACAGGACCGGACCAATGAGCAGTTCTTC; CDR3aa: CASSDRQDRTNEQFF
v_gene: TRBV6-5; d_gene: NA; len: 14; j_gene: TRBJ2-1; CDR3nt: TGTGCCAGCAGTAGAACCTGGCTTGACAATGAGCAGTTCTTC; CDR3aa: CASSRTWLDNEQFF
v_gene: TRBV3-1/TRBV3-2; d_gene: NA; len: 14; j_gene: TRBJ2-7; CDR3nt: TGTGCCAGCAGCTCCAGGAACAGGGCCTACGAGCAGTACTTC; CDR3aa: CASSSRNRAYEQYF
v_gene: TRBV3-1/TRBV3-2; d_gene: TRBD2; len: 16; j_gene: TRBJ2-3; CDR3nt: TGTGCCAGCAGCCAAAAGGGAGGACTAGCGGGAGATACGCAGTATTTT; CDR3aa: CASSQKGGLAGDTQYF
v_gene: TRBV3-1/TRBV3-2; d_gene: TRBD1; len: 14; j_gene: TRBJ1-5; CDR3nt: TGTGCCAGCGGCTGGACAGGGGGGAATCAGCCCCAGCATTTT; CDR3aa: CASGWTGGNQPQHF
v_gene: TRBV2; d_gene: TRBD1; len: 15; j_gene: TRBJ2-2; CDR3nt: TGTGCCAGCAGTACCGGGACAGCGAACACCGGGGAGCTGTTTTTT; CDR3aa: CASSTGTANTGELFF
v_gene: TRBV19; d_gene: TRBD1; len: 14; j_gene: TRBJ2-2; CDR3nt: TGTGCCAGTCCGGACAGGGTGGACACCGGGGAGCTGTTTTTT; CDR3aa: CASPDRVDTGELFF
v_gene: TRBV9; d_gene: NA; len: 14; j_gene: TRBJ1-2; CDR3nt: TGTGCCAGCAGCGTAGGTCAGTCGAACTATGGCTACACCTTC; CDR3aa: CASSVGQSNYGYTF
v_gene: TRBV18; d_gene: TRBD1; len: 15; j_gene: TRBJ1-3; CDR3nt: TGTGCCAGCTCACCGGGACAGGTCTCTGGAAACACCATATATTTT; CDR3aa: CASSPGQVSGNTIYF
v_gene: TRBV30; d_gene: NA; len: 14; j_gene: TRBJ1-2; CDR3nt: TGTGCCTGGATGCCCGGAGGGGGGGCGAGGGGCTACACCTTC; CDR3aa: CAWMPGGGARGYTF